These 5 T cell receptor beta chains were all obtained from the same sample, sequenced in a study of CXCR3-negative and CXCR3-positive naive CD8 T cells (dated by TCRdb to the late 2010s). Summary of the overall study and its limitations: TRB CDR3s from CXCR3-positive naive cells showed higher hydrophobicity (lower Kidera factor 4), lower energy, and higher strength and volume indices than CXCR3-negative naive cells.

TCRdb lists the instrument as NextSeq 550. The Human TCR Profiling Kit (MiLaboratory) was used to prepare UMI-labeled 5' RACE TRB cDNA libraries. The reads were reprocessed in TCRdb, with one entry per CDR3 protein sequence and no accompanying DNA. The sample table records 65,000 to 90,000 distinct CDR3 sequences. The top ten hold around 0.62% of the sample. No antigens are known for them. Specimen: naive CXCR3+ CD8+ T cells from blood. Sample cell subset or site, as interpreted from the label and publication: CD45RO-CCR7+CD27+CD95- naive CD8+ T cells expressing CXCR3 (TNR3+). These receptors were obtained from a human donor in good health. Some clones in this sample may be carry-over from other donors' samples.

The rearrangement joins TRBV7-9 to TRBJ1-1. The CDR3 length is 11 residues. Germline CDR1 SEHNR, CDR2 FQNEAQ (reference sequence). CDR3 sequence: CASRGDTEAFF.

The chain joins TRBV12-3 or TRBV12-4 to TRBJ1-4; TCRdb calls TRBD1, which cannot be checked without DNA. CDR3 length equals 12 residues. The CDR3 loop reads CASRRQGEKLFF.

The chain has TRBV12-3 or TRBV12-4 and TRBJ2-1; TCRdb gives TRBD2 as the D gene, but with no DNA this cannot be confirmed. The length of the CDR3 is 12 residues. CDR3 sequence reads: CATTPAANEQFF.

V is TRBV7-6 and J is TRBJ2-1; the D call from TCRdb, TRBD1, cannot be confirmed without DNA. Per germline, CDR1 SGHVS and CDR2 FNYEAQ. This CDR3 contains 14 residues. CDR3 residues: CASSLISGNNEQFF.

CDR3: CSALWSSYNEQFF. This chain connects TRBV20-1 to TRBJ2-1. This CDR3 is 13 amino acids long. CDR1 and CDR2 from the germline V gene are DFQATT and SNEGSKA (reference sequence).